Below, 17 T cell receptor beta chains from the same sample are listed, as sequenced in a study of T-cell reconstitution after alpha-beta-depleted transplantation in children. Study-wide findings and caveats: The origin of alpha-beta T cells about two months after transplant was reportedly several hundred expanded graft clones.

For TCRbeta, the library was prepared with unique molecular identifiers. One entry per CDR3 protein results from TCRdb running MiXCR on the PCR reads. The table lists over 25,000 distinct CDR3 sequences, under 6.5% of them singletons. Antigens for these TCRs are unknown. The material sequenced was peripheral blood, taken 60 days after TCRalphabeta/CD19-depleted stem cell transplant. These receptors all come from a child younger than two who had a stem cell transplant for acute myeloid leukemia, so the T cells may come from the graft donor.

This clonotype was counted ten times or more. The CDR3 sequence: CASSRPGGISPLHF. CDR3 sequence (DNA): TGCGCCAGCAGCCGTCCAGGGGGCATTTCACCCCTCCACTTT. This rearrangement joins TRBV4-1 to TRBJ1-6; TRBD1 agrees at 8 bases. This CDR3 has 14 residues. V was pared by 4 bases and J by 9 bases, with 5 bases of the junction left unmatched. The germline V gene has CDR1 MGHRA and CDR2 YSYEKL.

This clonotype appeared many times. This chain links TRBV15 with TRBJ2-7, with D tentatively TRBD2 (5 bases). The CDR3 has 16 residues. V was clipped by 1 base and J by 0 bases, with 13 bases between them. CDR1 LNHNV and CDR2 YYDKDF come from the germline V gene (reference sequence). The DNA of the CDR3 is TGTGCCACCAGCAGAGGGCGGGTTTTCAGCTCCTACGAGCAGTACTTC. It yields the protein CATSRGRVFSSYEQYF. Drawing the rest from reference TRBV15 and TRBJ2-7, the complete variable domain is DAMVIQNPRYQVTQFGKPVTLSCSQTLNHNVMYWYQQKSSQAPKLLFHYYDKDFNNEADTPDNFQSRRPNTSFCFLDIRSPGLGDTAMYLCATSRGRVFSSYEQYFGPGTRLTVT.

The chain combines TRBV27 with TRBJ2-3; 7 nucleotides match TRBD2. CDR3 length: 13 amino acids. Per the germline V gene, CDR1 is MNHEY and CDR2 is SMNVEV (reference sequence). The J segment lost 6 bases and the V segment lost 2 bases, leaving 2 bases of the junction unmatched. CDR3: CASSLTGRDTQYF. The CDR3 coding sequence is TGTGCCAGCAGTTTAACCGGGAGGGATACGCAGTATTTT.

This clonotype was seen repeatedly, ten times or more. The gene calls are TRBV5-8 and TRBJ2-7; D is uncertain. V lost 2 bases to trimming and J lost 4 bases, with 4 bases between them. This CDR3 has 11 residues. Germline CDR1 is SGHTS and CDR2 is YDEGEE. The CDR3 nucleotides are TGTGCCAGCAGCTTACGGTACGAGCAGTACTTC. This sequence encodes CASSLRYEQYF.

At least ten counts were recorded for this clonotype. The genes are TRBV27 and TRBJ2-7; TRBD2 aligns across 9 bases. The V and J ends lost 6 bases and 3 bases, in that order; junction bases with no gene match: 15. The length of the CDR3 is 17 residues. CDR1 is MNHEY, CDR2 SMNVEV, per germline (reference sequence). The CDR3 region is CASRGGVGLAGHYEQYF. The DNA for the CDR3 is TGTGCCAGCAGGGGCGGTGTTGGCCTAGCGGGGCACTACGAGCAGTACTTC.

This clonotype was recorded at least ten times. This chain joins TRBV5-5 and TRBJ2-7; TRBD1 matches at 9 bases. The CDR3 totals 14 residues. Germline trimming cut 4 bases from V and 4 bases from J; bases unmatched to any gene: 6. In germline, CDR1 is SGHKS, CDR2 YYEKEE (reference sequence). The CDR3 loop reads CASSQGTGFYEQYF. CDR3 DNA: TGTGCCAGCAGCCAAGGGACAGGGTTTTACGAGCAGTACTTC.

This clonotype was detected only a few times. V and J are TRBV4-2 and TRBJ2-5, with 9 bases lining up with TRBD1. This CDR3 has 15 residues. V shed 2 bases, J shed 5 bases, and the junction held 6 bases outside the gene matches. From germline, CDR1 is LGHNA and CDR2 YNFKEQ. CDR3 residues: CASSQMGQGEETQYF. The CDR3 nucleotides are TGTGCCAGCAGCCAAATGGGACAGGGCGAGGAGACCCAGTACTTC.

This clonotype was counted a few times. The chain combines TRBV10-3 with TRBJ2-3, with TRBD2 identical over 15 bases. Looked up from germline, CDR1 is ENHRY and CDR2 is SYGVKD. The CDR3 contains 18 residues. V was clipped by 6 bases and J by 1 base; unmatched bases: 8. The CDR3, as DNA: TGTGCCATCAGAACCGGGACTAGCGGGAGGTATGGCACAGATACGCAGTATTTT. It translates to CAIRTGTSGRYGTDTQYF.

This clonotype was recorded many times. The V call is TRBV28, the J call TRBJ2-5, with D hard to call. The CDR3 consists of 10 residues. V lost 9 bases, J lost 2 bases, and 4 bases lay in between. The germline V gene encodes CDR1 MDHEN and CDR2 SYDVKM. Written as DNA, the CDR3 is TGTGCCAGTTCTCAAGAGACCCAGTACTTC. It codes for CASSQETQYF.

The chain employs TRBV6-2 or TRBV6-3 and TRBJ2-7; unclear D gene. The length of the CDR3 is 12 residues. V lost 1 base and J 4 bases, leaving 5 bases between the germline ends. The germline gives CDR1 MNHEY, CDR2 SVGEGT. DNA of the CDR3: TGTGCCAGCAGTTACTGGGGTTACGAGCAGTACTTC. It specifies CASSYWGYEQYF.

This clonotype was observed many times. The V and J genes are TRBV28 and TRBJ2-1, with D perhaps being TRBD1 or TRBD2 (5 bases each). CDR3 length: 18 residues. Trimming cost V 2 bases and J 6 bases, with 23 bases left between them. The germline gives CDR1 MDHEN, CDR2 SYDVKM. CDR3 in amino acids: CASSLTFLGEYPANEQFF. Written as DNA, the CDR3 is TGTGCCAGCAGTTTAACTTTCTTGGGGGAGTACCCCGCCAATGAGCAGTTCTTC.

CDR3 sequence (DNA): TGTGCCAGCAGCGCTACAGATACGCAGTATTTT. This sequence encodes CASSATDTQYF. The chain uses TRBV7-3 and TRBJ2-3; D is ambiguous. From germline, CDR1 is SGHTA and CDR2 FQGTGA. The CDR3 is 11 amino acids. V was trimmed by 5 bases and J by 3 bases, leaving 3 bases between them.

As regards this clonotype: A much larger clone differs by one base, so this may be a read error. The chain combines TRBV6-1 with TRBJ1-5; D call uncertain. Germline CDR1 and CDR2: MNHNS and SASEGT. This CDR3 comprises 12 residues. The CDR3 region is CASSGWNQLQHF. The CDR3 DNA is TGTGCCAGCAGTGGATGGAATCAGCTCCAGCATTTT.

This clonotype was seen many times. V usage is TRBV4-3 and J usage is TRBJ2-5; D not certain. Germline V gene data show CDR1 as LGHNA and CDR2 as YSLEER. CDR3 length: 17 residues. With 0 bases removed from V and 0 bases from J, the gap between germline ends came to 14 bases. The CDR3 sequence is CASSQDREVFYQETQYF. For the CDR3, the DNA is TGCGCCAGCAGCCAAGATCGTGAAGTTTTCTACCAAGAGACCCAGTACTTC.

At least ten counts were recorded for this clonotype. The chain employs TRBV18 and TRBJ1-5; D not certain. Trimming left V 1 base short and J 4 bases short, with 8 bases between. This CDR3 contains 14 residues. Germline V gene lookup returns CDR1 KGHSH and CDR2 LQKENI. Here the CDR3 DNA reads TGTGCCAGCTCACCACGGACCCTGAATCAGCCCCAGCATTTT. Translation gives CASSPRTLNQPQHF.

By share of the sample, this clonotype is medium-sized (0.01 to 0.1%). The V gene is TRBV7-9, the J gene TRBJ1-2; D unclear. Trimming removed 1 base from V and 4 bases from J, with 10 bases in between. CDR3 length equals 14 residues. The germline V gene encodes CDR1 SEHNR and CDR2 FQNEAQ (reference sequence). This CDR3 is CASSLGEIVYGYTF. CDR3 bases: TGTGCCAGCAGCTTAGGGGAAATAGTCTATGGCTACACCTTC.

This clonotype was observed at least ten times. CDR3 protein: CATSPTPPRAKNIQYF. CDR3 bases: TGTGCCACCAGTCCTACCCCACCCAGAGCCAAAAACATTCAGTACTTC. The chain carries TRBV15 and TRBJ2-4; D call uncertain. V lost 6 bases, J lost 0 bases, and 15 bases lay in between. Germline V gene lookup returns CDR1 LNHNV and CDR2 YYDKDF (reference sequence). This CDR3 comprises 16 residues. Full variable domain (outside the CDR3, taken from reference TRBV15 and TRBJ2-4): DAMVIQNPRYQVTQFGKPVTLSCSQTLNHNVMYWYQQKSSQAPKLLFHYYDKDFNNEADTPDNFQSRRPNTSFCFLDIRSPGLGDTAMYLCATSPTPPRAKNIQYFGAGTRLSVL.